Listed here are 21 T cell receptor beta chains from one sample, sequenced in a study of blood T cells in healthy people across ages. A sample-barcoded 5' primer and a J-beta primer mix were used in a second PCR of roughly 7 to 11 cycles. TCRdb recomputed calls from the 5' RACE reads with MiXCR, one row per CDR3 protein. The table includes hundreds of thousands of distinct CDR3 sequences, approximately 60% detected once. Input material: blood. Receptor source: a man aged 35 to 55 in good health.

This clonotype turned up a few times. The chain joins TRBV7-2 to TRBJ1-6; 7 bases fit TRBD1. The V and J ends lost 2 bases and 9 bases, in that order; junction bases with no gene match: 7. Germline V gene lookup returns CDR1 SGHTA and CDR2 FQGNSA. CDR3 size: 15 residues. CDR3 sequence reads: CASSLWDSGPSPLHF. The CDR3 DNA is TGTGCCAGCAGCTTATGGGACAGTGGACCTTCACCCCTCCACTTT.

This clonotype showed up just a few times. V is TRBV29-1 and J is TRBJ1-2, with no clear D. V lost 6 bases to trimming and J lost 5 bases, with 10 bases between them. CDR3 size: 11 residues. Germline CDR1 and CDR2: SQVTM and ANQGSEA. The CDR3 spells CSVVLVYGYTF. CDR3 nucleotide sequence: TGCAGCGTGGTTTTGGTTTATGGCTACACCTTC.

The J gene is TRBJ2-7, the V gene TRBV29-1; D is possibly TRBD2 (6 bases). The CDR3 is made up of 14 amino acids. From germline, CDR1 is SQVTM and CDR2 ANQGSEA. Trimming pared 7 bases from V and 2 bases from J, leaving 18 bases between. CDR3 DNA: TGCAGCGCAAACCGGGACTCGACTCCCTACGAGCAGTACTTC. This translates into CSANRDSTPYEQYF.

This clonotype has only a few counts. The rearrangement links TRBV7-2 to TRBJ1-1, with D uncertain. The CDR3 has 13 amino acids. Looked up from germline, CDR1 is SGHTA and CDR2 is FQGNSA. V lost 8 bases and J 3 bases, leaving 13 bases between the germline ends. CDR3 bases: TGTGCCAGCGGATGGAAGGAGGACACTGAAGCTTTCTTT. It encodes CASGWKEDTEAFF. Full variable domain (rest looked up from reference TRBV7-2 and TRBJ1-1): GAGVSQSPSNKVTEKGKDVELRCDPISGHTALYWYRQSLGQGLEFLIYFQGNSAPDKSGLPSDRFSAERTGGSVSTLTIQRTQQEDSAVYLCASGWKEDTEAFFGQGTRLTVV.

This clonotype was seen only a few times. The chain has TRBV6-5 and TRBJ2-1; D gene uncertain. The V end was cut by 5 bases, the J end by 8 bases, with 7 bases between. The CDR3 is 11 residues long. Germline V CDR1 and CDR2: MNHEY, SVGAGI. The CDR3 region is CASSRLDEQFF. The DNA of the CDR3 is TGTGCCAGCAGTAGGTTGGATGAGCAGTTCTTC.

This clonotype was seen a handful of times. The chain uses TRBV9 and TRBJ2-1; 11 bases agree with TRBD1. Germline V gene data show CDR1 as SGDLS and CDR2 as YYNGEE. The CDR3 runs 16 residues. V lost 0 bases and J lost 8; bases outside the gene matches: 7. Here the CDR3 DNA reads TGTGCCAGCAGCGTAGCCGGGACAGGGGGGTGGGATGAGCAGTTCTTC. Protein sequence: CASSVAGTGGWDEQFF.

The chain recombines TRBV29-1 with TRBJ2-7; D is perhaps TRBD1 (5 bases). Germline-derived CDR1 and CDR2 are SQVTM and ANQGSEA. V gave up 6 bases and J gave up 1 base, with 16 bases separating them. The CDR3 totals 14 residues. CDR3 in DNA: TGCAGCGTCGTTACAGGTCTCCTATCCTACGAGCAGTACTTC. Translation: CSVVTGLLSYEQYF.

The rearrangement joins TRBV29-1 to TRBJ2-5, with 8 positions matching TRBD2. Gene TRBJ2-7 matches the end of the DNA better, so the J call may be wrong. Germline V CDR1 and CDR2: SQVTM, ANQGSEA. The CDR3 has 14 amino acids. The DNA for the CDR3 is TGCAGCGTTGAAGCCGGGAGGGGGACATACGAGCAGTACTTC. Translating gives CSVEAGRGTYEQYF.

This clonotype was detected a few times. The J gene is TRBJ1-2, the V gene TRBV6-5; possible D gene TRBD1, 5 bases. The V and J ends lost 4 bases and 5 bases respectively, with 11 bases between them. Germline V gives CDR1 MNHEY, CDR2 SVGAGI. The CDR3 covers 13 residues. The CDR3 region is CASSFSTAYGYTF. DNA of the CDR3: TGTGCCAGCAGTTTCTCGACAGCTTATGGCTACACCTTC.

The rearrangement joins TRBV15 to TRBJ2-5; D may match TRBD1 or TRBD2 (6 bases each). Trimming cost V 1 base and J 5 bases, with 14 bases left between them. Germline-derived CDR1 and CDR2 are LNHNV and YYDKDF (reference sequence). CDR3 size: 15 residues. The CDR3 protein is CATSRAGGLGETQYF. The CDR3 DNA follows: TGTGCCACCAGCAGAGCCGGGGGCCTCGGTGAGACCCAGTACTTC.

Regarding this clonotype: A much larger clone lies one base from this, so it may be a read error. The chain carries TRBV15 and TRBJ2-1; D unresolved. The CDR3 is 13 amino acids. From germline, CDR1 is LNHNV and CDR2 YYDKDF (reference sequence). The V gene lost 0 bases and the J gene lost 9 bases, with 9 bases spanning the gap. The CDR3 region is CATSRDGSREQFF. The CDR3 DNA sequence: TGTGCCACCAGCAGAGATGGTTCGCGTGAGCAGTTCTTC.

The chain combines TRBV7-2 with TRBJ1-2; D gene ambiguous. Per the germline V gene, CDR1 is SGHTA and CDR2 is FQGNSA. V lost 7 bases to trimming and J lost 0 bases, with 12 bases between them. The CDR3 has 14 residues. CDR3 in DNA: TGTGCCAGCAACCACCGGAACACTAACTATGGCTACACCTTC. It specifies CASNHRNTNYGYTF.

The rearrangement uses TRBV6-5 and TRBJ1-2; D is unresolved. The CDR3 loop spans 15 amino acids. Trimming stripped 2 bases from V and 6 bases from J, with 16 bases between. The germline CDR1 and CDR2 sequences are MNHEY and SVGAGI. The CDR3 is CASSYHSTGSNGYTF. Here the CDR3 DNA reads TGTGCCAGCAGTTACCATTCGACCGGTTCTAATGGCTACACCTTC.

The V and J genes are TRBV7-2 and TRBJ2-7, with a tentative D call TRBD2 (7 bases). Trimming pared 2 bases from V and 4 bases from J, leaving 15 bases between. The V gene's germline CDR1 is SGHTA and CDR2 FQGNSA. The length of the CDR3 is 15 residues. The CDR3 DNA is TGTGCCAGCAGCTTAAATGGGGGAGGGGGATACGAGCAGTACTTC. Amino acid sequence: CASSLNGGGGYEQYF.

The chain has TRBV9 and TRBJ2-4; the D gene is possibly TRBD1 (6 bases). TRBJ2-5 matches the DNA end more closely, so the J call is doubtful. The CDR3 is 15 residues long. Germline V gives CDR1 SGDLS, CDR2 YYNGEE. CDR3 nucleotides: TGTGCCAGCAGCGTAGCGGTACAGGGTCAAGAGACCCAGTACTTC. It encodes CASSVAVQGQETQYF.

The table lists this clonotype with a count of one. This chain joins TRBV6-2 or TRBV6-3 and TRBJ1-5, with D perhaps TRBD1 (6 bases). The length of the CDR3 is 14 residues. Trimming stripped 6 bases from V and 6 bases from J, with 15 bases between. Per the germline V gene, CDR1 is MNHEY and CDR2 is SVGEGT. This CDR3 is CASRTPGGGQPQHF. The CDR3 DNA is TGTGCCAGCAGGACCCCTGGGGGCGGTCAGCCCCAGCATTTT.

The chain has TRBV5-1 and TRBJ1-2; D might be TRBD1 (6 bases). Between the trimmed V and J ends, which lost 8 bases and 4 bases, there was a span of 15 bases. Germline values: CDR1 SGHRS, CDR2 YFSETQ. The length of the CDR3 is 13 residues. The CDR3 region is CASTQGSGYGYTF. CDR3 coding DNA: TGCGCCAGTACCCAGGGGAGCGGCTATGGCTACACCTTC.

The chain has TRBV12-5 and TRBJ1-6, with TRBD1 matching over 10 bases. CDR1 LGHNT and CDR2 FRNRAP come from the germline V gene. Trimming cost V 5 bases and J 10 bases; bases outside gene matches: 17. CDR3 length: 18 residues. CDR3 bases: TGTGCTAGTGGTGAGGGACAGGGGTGCCTTTTGCGGTTCTCACCCCTCCACTTT. Amino acids: CASGEGQGCLLRFSPLHF.

This clonotype is a singleton in its sample. V gene TRBV7-6 combines with J gene TRBJ2-3, with D possibly being TRBD2 (6 bases). With 5 bases removed from V and 4 bases from J, the gap between germline ends came to 31 bases. Germline CDR1 and CDR2: SGHVS and FNYEAQ. This CDR3 is 20 amino acids long. The CDR3 DNA follows: TGTGCCAGCAGCCCCCGTTGGGGGGTTGGGGAAAAGACTGTCCCAGATACGCAGTATTTT. This codes for CASSPRWGVGEKTVPDTQYF. The variable domain in full, completed from reference TRBV7-6 and TRBJ2-3, reads GAGVSQSPRYKVTKRGQDVALRCDPISGHVSLYWYRQALGQGPEFLTYFNYEAQQDKSGLPNDRFSAERPEGSISTLTIQRTEQRDSAMYRCASSPRWGVGEKTVPDTQYFGPGTRLTVL.

This clonotype was detected a few times. The rearrangement links TRBV29-1 to TRBJ1-1; D is ambiguous. V was cut by 6 bases and J by 0 bases, with 11 bases left in between. The CDR3 has 13 residues. From germline, CDR1 is SQVTM and CDR2 ANQGSEA. The CDR3 loop is CSVTVRLNTEAFF. The CDR3 region has the DNA TGCAGCGTGACCGTACGGTTGAACACTGAAGCTTTCTTT. Variable domain in full (rest from reference TRBV29-1 and TRBJ1-1): SAVISQKPSRDICQRGTSLTIQCQVDSQVTMMFWYRQQPGQSLTLIATANQGSEATYESGFVIDKFPISRPNLTFSTLTVSNMSPEDSSIYLCSVTVRLNTEAFFGQGTRLTVV.

This chain connects TRBV19 to TRBJ2-5; D gene ambiguous. The CDR3 contains 14 residues. Trimming took 2 bases from V and 1 from J, leaving 8 bases between them. The V gene's germline CDR1 is LNHDA and CDR2 SQIVND (reference sequence). The CDR3: CASSITQSQETQYF. The CDR3 nucleotides read TGTGCCAGTAGTATAACGCAGAGCCAAGAGACCCAGTACTTC.